The clone carrying this TCR beta chain was recorded at least ten times. The sample is drawn from a study of T cells in Graves' hyperthyroidism and ophthalmopathy. Amplification yielded TCR beta CDR3 regions, with RNA transcripts as the source. The HTBI primer set was used in a first-round RT-PCR of the TCR CDR3. TCRdb re-called the multiplex PCR reads with MiXCR, one entry per CDR3 protein. The sample lists roughly 160,000 distinct CDR3 sequences; roughly 9.4% were seen once. The CDR3 spans 16 residues. Germline loops: CDR1 SNHLY, CDR2 FYNNEI. Trimming pared 6 bases from V and 2 bases from J, leaving 18 bases between.

The clonotype was recovered from a woman in her late teens or twenties with Graves' hyperthyroidism that later progressed to Graves' ophthalmopathy. The chain carries TRBV2 and TRBJ2-3; D possibly corresponds to TRBD2 (6 bases). The specimen sequenced was blood. CDR3 sequence reads: CASSVLSGTSTDTQYF. The CDR3 nucleotides are TGTGCCAGCAGCGTCCTTTCGGGGACTTCCACAGATACGCAGTATTTT.